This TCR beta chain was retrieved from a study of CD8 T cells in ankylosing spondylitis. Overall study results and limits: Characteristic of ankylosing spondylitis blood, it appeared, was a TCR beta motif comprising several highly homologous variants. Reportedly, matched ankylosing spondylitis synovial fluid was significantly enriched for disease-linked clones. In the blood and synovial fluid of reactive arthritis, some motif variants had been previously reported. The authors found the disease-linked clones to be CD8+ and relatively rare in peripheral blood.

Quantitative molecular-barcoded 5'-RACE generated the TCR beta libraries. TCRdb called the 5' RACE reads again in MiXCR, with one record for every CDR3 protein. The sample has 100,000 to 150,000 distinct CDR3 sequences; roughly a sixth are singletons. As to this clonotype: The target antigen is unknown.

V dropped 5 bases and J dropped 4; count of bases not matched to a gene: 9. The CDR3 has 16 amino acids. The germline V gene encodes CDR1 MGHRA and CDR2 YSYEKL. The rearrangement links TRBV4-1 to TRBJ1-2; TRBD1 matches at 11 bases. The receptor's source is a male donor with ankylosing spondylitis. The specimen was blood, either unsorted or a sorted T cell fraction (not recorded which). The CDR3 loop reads CASSLTGTGGTYGYTF. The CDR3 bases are TGCGCCAGCAGCTTGACCGGGACAGGGGGTACCTATGGCTACACCTTC.